This T cell receptor (beta chain) stems from a study of T-cell memory formation after mild COVID-19. Study at large: In these data, TCR clusters were largely donor specific.

General study findings and limits: Among clones contracting day 15 to 85, CD4/CD8 was balanced, whereas later expanders leaned CD4+. Those CD4+ clones that contracted were mainly in CM and EM (CD8+ ones in EMRA).

UMIs and sample barcodes were carried by the TCR alpha and TCR beta cDNA libraries that 5'RACE produced using constant-segment primers. TCRdb used MiXCR to reprocess the 5' RACE reads, holding one entry per CDR3 protein. The sample lists 55,000 to 70,000 distinct CDR3 sequences, roughly 25% occurring once. This clonotype was recorded a few times. Its antigen remains unknown. The CDR3 covers 12 residues. Germline-derived CDR1 and CDR2 are KGHDR and SFDVKD. The V gene end was trimmed by 4 bases and the J gene end by 6 bases; junction bases not matched to a gene: 2. The chain carries TRBV24-1 and TRBJ2-7; 7 nucleotides line up with TRBD1. This TCR came from a man younger than 30 who had mild COVID-19 (a few samples of this study predate the infection). Cell type and time point are not known. The sequenced material came from PBMCs or a T cell subset sorted from them (not recorded which). The CDR3 coding sequence is TGTGCCACCAGTGAGACAGGGCGCGAGCAGTACTTC. Its protein product is CATSETGREQYF.